Below are 17 T cell receptor beta chains sequenced from a single sample in a study of cytomegalovirus exposure and HLA in healthy donors. A multiplex PCR was run with 60 Vbeta primers and 13 Jbeta primers. TCRdb's table, derived via immunoSEQ multiplex PCR, lists solely in-frame clones and lacks some. The sample shows under 200,000 clones, 65% to 70% of them seen only once. The sample consisted of PBMCs. These receptors all stem from a woman between 18 and 30 years old in good health and CMV-seropositive.

The chain joins TRBV6-5 to TRBJ1-2, with D perhaps TRBD1 (6 bases). Trimming stripped 3 bases from V and 5 bases from J, with 10 bases between. In germline, CDR1 is MNHEY, CDR2 SVGAGI. The CDR3 is 13 residues long. This CDR3 reads CASSYTGPYGYTF. The CDR3 DNA sequence: TGTGCCAGCAGTTATACAGGGCCGTATGGCTACACCTTC.

This clone occurred once. V is TRBV29-1 and J is TRBJ2-3; D is ambiguous. The V and J ends lost 1 base and 6 bases respectively, with 8 bases between them. CDR1 SQVTM and CDR2 ANQGSEA come from the germline V gene. CDR3 length: 12 residues. The CDR3 reads CSVEGFQDTQYF. In DNA form, the CDR3 reads TGCAGCGTTGAAGGGTTTCAGGATACGCAGTATTTT.

This clone has just a few counts. This chain links TRBV18 with TRBJ2-3, with 12 bases that match TRBD1. With 1 base clipped from V and 6 bases from J, the junction kept 2 bases outside the gene matches. Germline CDR1 reads KGHSH; CDR2 reads LQKENI. The CDR3 contains 15 residues. CDR3 bases: TGTGCCAGCTCACCACGGGGGACAGGGGGCGATACGCAGTATTTT. Encoded protein: CASSPRGTGGDTQYF.

The V call is TRBV6-5, the J call TRBJ2-2, with 7 bases identical to TRBD2. The CDR3 has 13 amino acids. The V gene end was trimmed by 4 bases and the J gene end by 6 bases; junction bases not matched to a gene: 2. Germline CDR1 is MNHEY and CDR2 is SVGAGI. The CDR3 here is CASSFSGPGELFF. The CDR3 DNA reads TGTGCCAGCAGTTTTAGCGGGCCCGGGGAGCTGTTTTTT.

V gene TRBV2 combines with J gene TRBJ2-7; 10 bases agree with TRBD1. This CDR3 has 14 amino acids. The germline V gene encodes CDR1 SNHLY and CDR2 FYNNEI. Trimming at V came to 4 bases and at J to 7 bases, leaving 7 bases not matched to a gene. The CDR3 here is CASSVWDRGGEQYF. The DNA for the CDR3 is TGTGCCAGCAGTGTTTGGGACAGGGGTGGAGAGCAGTACTTC.

The rearrangement uses TRBV9 and TRBJ2-3, with D unresolved. Germline CDR1 and CDR2: SGDLS and YYNGEE. Trimming cost V 0 bases and J 6 bases, with 11 bases left between them. The length of the CDR3 is 14 residues. The chain's CDR3 is CASSVGVRKDTQYF. In nucleotides, the CDR3 is TGTGCCAGCAGCGTAGGTGTCAGAAAGGATACGCAGTATTTT.

This chain's CDR3 is CASSQRGPGLAGDTQYF. The DNA for the CDR3 is TGCGCCAGCAGCCAAAGGGGACCGGGACTAGCAGGAGATACGCAGTATTTT. The rearrangement links TRBV4-3 to TRBJ2-3, with TRBD2 matching over 9 bases. V trimming: 2 bases; J trimming: 5 bases; junction bases outside the gene matches: 11. Per the germline V gene, CDR1 is LGHNA and CDR2 is YSLEER. This CDR3 has 17 amino acids.

The gene calls are TRBV11-2 and TRBJ2-5, with TRBD2 matching 8 bases. The CDR3 consists of 15 residues. Germline V CDR1 and CDR2: SGHAT, FQNNGV. The junction had 6 bases not matched to a gene; V was cut back by 1 base and J by 5 bases. CDR3 DNA sequence: TGTGCCAGCAGCTTAGCATCGGGGGGGGCGGAGACCCAGTACTTC. It encodes CASSLASGGAETQYF.

The J gene is TRBJ2-5, the V gene TRBV11-2; 11 bases line up with TRBD2. Trimming at V came to 4 bases and at J to 2 bases, leaving 6 bases not matched to a gene. The CDR3 covers 16 residues. Germline assignment: CDR1 SGHAT and CDR2 FQNNGV. The CDR3 bases are TGTGCCAGCAGCTCGACTAGCGGGAACTATCAAGAGACCCAGTACTTC. Its protein product is CASSSTSGNYQETQYF.

The J gene is TRBJ2-3, the V gene TRBV10-3; no firm D call. Trimming left V 2 bases short and J 0 bases short, with 6 bases between. The CDR3 has 14 amino acids. Per germline, CDR1 ENHRY and CDR2 SYGVKD. The CDR3 region is CAISEGRSTDTQYF. The CDR3, as DNA: TGTGCCATCAGTGAGGGCAGAAGCACAGATACGCAGTATTTT.

This chain links TRBV5-4 with TRBJ2-7; 11 bases are shared with TRBD2. V lost 0 bases to trimming and J lost 4 bases; unmatched junction nucleotides: 6. CDR3 size: 16 residues. Germline V CDR1 and CDR2: SGHNT, YYREEE (reference sequence). CDR3 amino acids: CASSLGDGLAGYEQYF. The CDR3 coding sequence is TGTGCCAGCAGCTTGGGGGACGGACTAGCGGGTTACGAGCAGTACTTC.

V is TRBV29-1 and J is TRBJ2-1, with 7 bases identical to TRBD1. Germline CDR1 is SQVTM and CDR2 is ANQGSEA. CDR3 length: 15 residues. V lost 2 bases, J lost 8 bases, and 12 bases stayed unmatched. The CDR3 DNA reads TGCAGCGTTGAAAAGGAAACAGGGGTGATCTATGAGCAGTTCTTC. Encoded protein: CSVEKETGVIYEQFF.

This chain links TRBV5-1 with TRBJ1-3; unclear D gene. The CDR3 has 15 amino acids. Per germline, CDR1 SGHRS and CDR2 YFSETQ. V was pared by 1 base and J by 0 bases, with 8 bases between. The CDR3 is CASSLRAISGNTIYF. The DNA of the CDR3 is TGCGCCAGCAGCTTGAGAGCTATCTCTGGAAACACCATATATTTT.

The chain links TRBV28 to TRBJ1-1, with D possibly TRBD1 on 5 matching bases. Trimming removed 5 bases from V and 4 bases from J, with 17 bases in between. There are 15 residues in the CDR3. CDR1 and CDR2 (germline): MDHEN, SYDVKM. The CDR3 loop is CASSPNQGDGTEAFF. In DNA form, the CDR3 reads TGTGCCAGCAGTCCAAACCAGGGTGATGGCACTGAAGCTTTCTTT.

The V and J genes are TRBV9 and TRBJ2-5; 8 bases are a match to TRBD2. Germline lookup yields CDR1 SGDLS and CDR2 YYNGEE. CDR3 length equals 13 residues. V dropped 3 bases and J dropped 5; count of bases not matched to a gene: 3. The CDR3 sequence is CASSGAGVETQYF. In DNA, the CDR3 is TGTGCCAGCAGCGGAGCGGGAGTGGAGACCCAGTACTTC.

V gene TRBV6-5 combines with J gene TRBJ2-3; D not resolved. Germline V lookup: CDR1 MNHEY, CDR2 SVGAGI. The CDR3 is 14 residues long. V was shortened by 0 bases and J by 2 bases, with 6 bases between the two germline ends. The CDR3 loop reads CASSYSQDTDTQYF. The CDR3 coding sequence is TGTGCCAGCAGTTACTCCCAGGACACAGATACGCAGTATTTT.

This clone was observed a handful of times. The rearrangement joins TRBV5-1 to TRBJ2-7; perhaps TRBD1 as D (5 bases). The CDR3 has 13 amino acids. Per the germline V gene, CDR1 is SGHRS and CDR2 is YFSETQ. The V and J ends lost 2 bases and 6 bases respectively, with 12 bases between them. The CDR3 here is CASSFTQGLEQYF. In DNA, the CDR3 is TGCGCCAGCAGCTTTACCCAGGGTCTCGAGCAGTACTTC.